The 25 T cell receptor beta chains below come from one sample, sequenced in a study of T-cell memory formation after mild COVID-19. TCRdb passed the 5' RACE reads through MiXCR, listing each CDR3 protein once. The sample lists hundreds of thousands of distinct CDR3 sequences, roughly 15% occurring once. The source material was PBMCs or a T cell subset sorted from them (not recorded which). The receptors were gathered from a man aged 18 to 35 who had mild COVID-19 (a few samples of this study predate the infection). Cell type and time point are not known.

The chain links TRBV10-3 to TRBJ1-2, with 9 positions matching TRBD1. Trimming removed 11 bases from V and 1 base from J; junction bases left unmatched: 11. The CDR3 extends over 15 amino acids. Germline V gene data show CDR1 as ENHRY and CDR2 as SYGVKD. In DNA, the CDR3 is TGTGCCTCCAACCGGCCGGGACAGGGTAACTATGGCTACACCTTC. It translates to CASNRPGQGNYGYTF.

This rearrangement joins TRBV6-5 to TRBJ1-4, with D unclear. Germline values: CDR1 MNHEY, CDR2 SVGAGI. V lost 0 bases and J lost 8, with 7 bases in between. The CDR3 is 13 amino acids. DNA of the CDR3: TGTGCCAGCAGTTACTCTCCGCGCGAAAAACTGTTTTTT. Translated: CASSYSPREKLFF.

This clonotype was counted many times. This chain uses TRBV6-2 or TRBV6-3 with TRBJ2-7; 11 positions match TRBD2. Germline V CDR1 and CDR2: MNHEY, SVGEGT. With 6 bases clipped from V and 5 bases from J, the junction kept 6 bases outside the gene matches. The CDR3 loop spans 14 amino acids. CDR3 coding DNA: TGTGCCAGCAGACGACTAGCGGGGCACAACGAGCAGTACGTC. This codes for CASRRLAGHNEQYV.

This clonotype appeared a few times. The chain carries TRBV5-1 and TRBJ2-5; either TRBD1 or TRBD2 may fit D (5 bases each). The CDR3 contains 15 residues. Deletions cut 4 bases from V and 5 bases from J, with 18 bases between. Germline V gene data show CDR1 as SGHRS and CDR2 as YFSETQ. The CDR3 sequence is CASSGGGNHGETQYF. DNA of the CDR3: TGCGCCAGCAGCGGTGGGGGAAATCACGGGGAGACCCAGTACTTC.

The V and J genes are TRBV6-5 and TRBJ1-1; D is ambiguous. CDR3 length equals 13 residues. Trimming took off 7 bases at V and 1 base at J, with 10 bases between the two ends. Germline assignment: CDR1 MNHEY and CDR2 SVGAGI. CDR3 protein: CASTATANTEAFF. The CDR3 region has the DNA TGTGCCAGCACCGCGACGGCGAACACTGAAGCTTTCTTT.

The rearrangement joins TRBV24-1 to TRBJ1-1; no firm D call. The length of the CDR3 is 13 residues. CDR1 and CDR2 (germline): KGHDR, SFDVKD. Trimming took off 4 bases at V and 2 bases at J, with 7 bases between the two ends. This chain's CDR3 is CATSEGLNTEAFF. As DNA, the CDR3 is TGTGCCACCAGTGAGGGCCTTAACACTGAAGCTTTCTTT.

In its sample, this clonotype was seen a few times. The genes are TRBV7-9 and TRBJ2-4; maybe TRBD2 (6 bases). This CDR3 has 16 residues. The germline V gene encodes CDR1 SEHNR and CDR2 FQNEAQ (reference sequence). Trimming took off 1 base at V and 0 bases at J, with 10 bases between the two ends. The CDR3 DNA follows: TGTGCCAGCAGCTTAGTTGCGGGAATAGCCAAAAACATTCAGTACTTC. Translating gives CASSLVAGIAKNIQYF.

This clonotype appeared a few times. The V and J genes are TRBV7-8 and TRBJ1-1; TRBD1 matches 10 bases. J lost 6 bases, V lost 5 bases, and 15 bases had no gene match. Per the germline V gene, CDR1 is SGHVS and CDR2 is FQNEAQ. The CDR3 has 17 amino acids. The DNA of the CDR3 is TGTGCCAGCAGCGAAACAAACCCGGGACAGGGGTCTTCTGAAGCTTTCTTT. Its translation is CASSETNPGQGSSEAFF.

This clonotype was counted ten times or more. This chain joins TRBV11-2 and TRBJ2-7; perhaps TRBD2 as D (5 bases). Deletions cut 0 bases from V and 2 bases from J, with 14 bases between. The length of the CDR3 is 16 residues. Germline V gene data show CDR1 as SGHAT and CDR2 as FQNNGV. CDR3 amino acids: CASSLEGPGRAYEQYF. The DNA for the CDR3 is TGTGCCAGCAGCTTAGAAGGTCCGGGGAGAGCCTACGAGCAGTACTTC.

J is TRBJ1-3 and V is TRBV12-3 or TRBV12-4; D is unresolved. V lost 7 bases to trimming and J lost 0 bases, with 13 bases between them. The CDR3 runs to 15 residues. In nucleotides, the CDR3 is TGTGCCAGCAAAGGTCGACCGAACTCTGGAAACACCATATATTTT. Its protein product is CASKGRPNSGNTIYF.

The table lists this clonotype with a few counts. The rearrangement uses TRBV20-1 and TRBJ1-1; no clear D gene. V was shortened by 4 bases and J by 8 bases, with 11 bases between the two germline ends. The CDR3 length is 11 residues. Germline-derived CDR1 and CDR2 are DFQATT and SNEGSKA (reference sequence). CDR3 sequence reads: CSAKDHLEAFF. In DNA form, the CDR3 reads TGCAGTGCTAAGGACCACCTGGAAGCTTTCTTT.

This clonotype occurred many times. The chain has TRBV5-4 and TRBJ2-3, with D perhaps matching TRBD2 (6 bases). Trimming took off 2 bases at V and 2 bases at J, with 12 bases between the two ends. The germline V gene encodes CDR1 SGHNT and CDR2 YYREEE (reference sequence). This CDR3 comprises 15 residues. The CDR3: CASSFSSDPTDTQYF. In DNA, the CDR3 is TGTGCCAGCAGCTTTTCTAGCGACCCCACAGATACGCAGTATTTT.

This clonotype has just a few counts. The V call is TRBV4-3, the J call TRBJ2-7, with a weak D call TRBD1 (5 bases). Looked up from germline, CDR1 is LGHNA and CDR2 is YSLEER. V was pared by 1 base and J by 2 bases, with 12 bases between. The CDR3 is 15 amino acids. The CDR3 nucleotides read TGCGCCAGCAGCCAAGGGCTCGACAGTACCTACGAGCAGTACTTC. Residues: CASSQGLDSTYEQYF.

This clonotype was picked up many times. The CDR3 DNA reads TGTGCCAGCAGGATTAATGAAAAACTGTTTTTT. This translates into CASRINEKLFF. The J gene is TRBJ1-4, the V gene TRBV7-9; D is unclear. Trimming stripped 6 bases from V and 4 bases from J, with 3 bases between. This CDR3 is built from 11 residues. CDR1 SEHNR and CDR2 FQNEAQ come from the germline V gene (reference sequence).

V usage is TRBV18 and J usage is TRBJ1-6; tentative D call: TRBD1 (5 bases). V gave up 2 bases and J gave up 5 bases, with 10 bases separating them. Germline CDR1 and CDR2: KGHSH and LQKENI. The CDR3 is made up of 15 amino acids. The CDR3 spells CASSPVVTDNSPLHF. As DNA, the CDR3 is TGTGCCAGCTCACCAGTGGTGACAGATAATTCACCCCTCCACTTT.

J is TRBJ2-7 and V is TRBV4-2; D tentatively reads TRBD1 or TRBD2 (5 bases each). Trimming removed 1 base at V and 3 bases at J, with 19 bases between. The CDR3 consists of 17 residues. Per the germline V gene, CDR1 is LGHNA and CDR2 is YNFKEQ. The CDR3 region has the DNA TGTGCCAGCAGCCAAGTAACTGTAGGTCGAGGGGACTACGAGCAGTACTTC. This encodes CASSQVTVGRGDYEQYF.

The chain has TRBV18 and TRBJ2-3; D is unclear. Germline CDR1 is KGHSH and CDR2 is LQKENI. Trimming shortened V by 3 bases and J by 1 base, and 11 bases separated the two germline ends. This CDR3 region has 15 residues. The CDR3 nucleotides read TGTGCCAGCTCACCGGACGGCTCCGGCACAGATACGCAGTATTTT. Its translation is CASSPDGSGTDTQYF.

The chain carries TRBV12-3 or TRBV12-4 and TRBJ2-7; possibly TRBD1 for D (6 bases). The CDR3 has 12 amino acids. The V end was cut by 6 bases, the J end by 1 base, with 7 bases between. The CDR3 nucleotides are TGTGCCAGCAGACAGGGATCCTACGAGCAGTACTTC. It is translated as CASRQGSYEQYF.

This clonotype was recorded a few times. This chain links TRBV2 with TRBJ1-1; no clear D gene. The CDR3 totals 17 residues. The germline V and J ends were trimmed by 3 bases and 1 base, with 18 bases remaining between them. Germline CDR1 reads SNHLY; CDR2 reads FYNNEI. The CDR3 here is CASSDIHGLSQNTEAFF. DNA for the CDR3: TGTGCCAGCAGTGATATACACGGACTGTCACAGAACACTGAAGCTTTCTTT.

V gene TRBV7-9 combines with J gene TRBJ2-1, with D tentatively TRBD1 or TRBD2 (6 bases each). CDR3 length: 15 residues. Trimming stripped 2 bases from V and 7 bases from J, with 15 bases between. CDR1 is SEHNR, CDR2 FQNEAQ, per germline (reference sequence). Here the CDR3 reads CASSLRGPALNEQFF. For the CDR3, the DNA is TGTGCCAGCAGCTTACGGGGGCCCGCCCTAAATGAGCAGTTCTTC.

The chain joins TRBV5-1 to TRBJ1-1, with D hard to call. From germline, CDR1 is SGHRS and CDR2 YFSETQ. The CDR3 runs to 15 residues. The V and J ends lost 0 bases and 5 bases respectively, with 14 bases between them. CDR3 amino acids: CASSLVAAGITEAFF. For the CDR3, the DNA is TGCGCCAGCAGCTTGGTGGCGGCCGGCATTACTGAAGCTTTCTTT.

The chain carries TRBV7-3 and TRBJ1-1, with D possibly TRBD1 on 5 matching bases. The CDR3 length is 13 residues. Germline V gene sequence: CDR1 SGHTA, CDR2 FQGTGA. V lost 2 bases, J lost 11 bases, and 15 bases lay in between. The CDR3 region is CASSLDVAREAFF. CDR3 DNA: TGTGCCAGCAGCTTAGATGTGGCCAGGGAGGCTTTCTTT.

This clonotype turned up a few times. The rearrangement joins TRBV6-2 or TRBV6-3 to TRBJ1-6; 12 nucleotides match TRBD1. CDR3 size: 17 residues. Trimming at V came to 8 bases and at J to 7 bases, leaving 12 bases not matched to a gene. Germline V gene sequence: CDR1 MNHEY, CDR2 SVGEGT. The CDR3 nucleotides read TGTGCCAGCCGGGGGACAGGGGGCCTTTTTCGGAATTCACCCCTCCACTTT. Protein sequence: CASRGTGGLFRNSPLHF.

The CDR3 loop is CATSRGSGGSTDTQYF. CDR3 nucleotides: TGTGCCACCAGCAGAGGTAGCGGGGGTAGCACAGATACGCAGTATTTT. The J gene is TRBJ2-3, the V gene TRBV15; 9 bases are shared with TRBD2. V trimming: 1 base; J trimming: 0 bases; junction bases outside the gene matches: 2. Germline CDR1 LNHNV, CDR2 YYDKDF (reference sequence). The CDR3 consists of 16 residues.

The chain couples TRBV20-1 to TRBJ2-3, with no clear D. Germline loops: CDR1 DFQATT, CDR2 SNEGSKA (reference sequence). The CDR3 extends over 12 amino acids. Trimming shortened V by 4 bases and J by 4 bases, and 9 bases separated the two germline ends. For the CDR3, the DNA is TGCAGTGCTACGGAACGGGCAGATACGCAGTATTTT. Translation: CSATERADTQYF.